This TCR beta chain is drawn from a study of cytomegalovirus exposure and HLA in healthy donors. PCR amplification relied on 60 Vbeta primers (plus 13 Jbeta primers). Profiling relied on immunoSEQ multiplex PCR, and the TCRdb table lists in-frame clones only, not all of them. The sample records about 170,000 clones, around 80% being singletons. The CDR3 loop spans 14 amino acids. CDR1 is LNHDA and CDR2 is SQIVND in the germline V gene (reference sequence). Trimming took 3 bases from V and 5 from J, leaving 11 bases between them. The sample consisted of PBMCs. The receptor was isolated from a woman aged 45-59 years in good health and CMV-seronegative. The genes are TRBV19 and TRBJ2-1, with D tentatively TRBD1 (6 bases). CDR3 protein: CASSIRGVNNEQFF. In DNA form, the CDR3 reads TGTGCCAGTAGTATCAGGGGCGTAAACAATGAGCAGTTCTTC.